This T cell receptor (beta chain) was observed in a study of CD8+CD57+ T cells in acquired aplastic anemia. The V gene's germline CDR1 is SGHTA and CDR2 FQGNSA. The length of the CDR3 is 14 residues. Patients included in sequencing had previously demonstrated CD8+CD57+ cell expansion by flow cytometry. At the time of blood sampling, patients had not yet received any therapy. In the case of this clonotype: As yet, its antigen is unknown. At one boundary the junction diverges from the germline segment, which might be a read error.

Study outcomes and limitations: Researchers reported that CD8+ Simpson's diversity was not significantly different in patients versus controls. Patients and controls shared approximately 28 CD8+ CDR3 sequences.

Genomic DNA acted as the template from which TCR beta VDJ combination and CDR3 sequence profiling were carried out. TCRdb analysed the reads with MiXCR anew, one entry per CDR3 protein. The sample yields 450,000 to 600,000 distinct CDR3 sequences, around 30% seen once. The sequence came from a human donor with aplastic anemia. The V gene is TRBV7-2, the J gene TRBJ2-7; 12 bases map to TRBD2. The sample was sorted CD4+, CD8+, or CD8+CD57+ T cells (not recorded which) from PBMCs. The CDR3 reads CASSLGLAGMGQYF. CDR3 DNA sequence: TGTGCCAGCAGTTTAGGACTAGCGGGAATGGGGCAGTACTTC.